Given below is one TCR beta chain in context. The data belong to a study of shared clonotypes between healthy human individuals. Using immunoSEQ multiplex PCR, the repertoire was profiled, and TCRdb retains in-frame clones only, with some absent. The data contain approximately 2.5 million clones, over 85% of them singletons. The CDR3 contains 15 residues. The V and J ends lost 1 base and 7 bases respectively, with 14 bases between them. Germline V gives CDR1 SGHVS, CDR2 FQNEAQ. Sample: naive CD4+ T cells sorted from blood. Documented subset: CD45RA+ positively selected. The TCR comes from a man between 18 and 35 years old in good health. The chain uses TRBV7-8 and TRBJ2-4, with D possibly called TRBD1 or TRBD2 (5 bases each). CDR3 DNA sequence: TGTGCCAGCAGCTTAGTTGAGGGGACGGGGAACATTCAGTACTTC. Translating it yields CASSLVEGTGNIQYF. Using reference TRBV7-8 and TRBJ2-4 for the parts outside the CDR3, the full variable domain is GAGVSQSPRYKVAKRGQDVALRCDPISGHVSLFWYQQALGQGPEFLTYFQNEAQLDKSGLPSDRFFAERPEGSVSTLKIQRTQQEDSAVYLCASSLVEGTGNIQYFGAGTRLSVL.